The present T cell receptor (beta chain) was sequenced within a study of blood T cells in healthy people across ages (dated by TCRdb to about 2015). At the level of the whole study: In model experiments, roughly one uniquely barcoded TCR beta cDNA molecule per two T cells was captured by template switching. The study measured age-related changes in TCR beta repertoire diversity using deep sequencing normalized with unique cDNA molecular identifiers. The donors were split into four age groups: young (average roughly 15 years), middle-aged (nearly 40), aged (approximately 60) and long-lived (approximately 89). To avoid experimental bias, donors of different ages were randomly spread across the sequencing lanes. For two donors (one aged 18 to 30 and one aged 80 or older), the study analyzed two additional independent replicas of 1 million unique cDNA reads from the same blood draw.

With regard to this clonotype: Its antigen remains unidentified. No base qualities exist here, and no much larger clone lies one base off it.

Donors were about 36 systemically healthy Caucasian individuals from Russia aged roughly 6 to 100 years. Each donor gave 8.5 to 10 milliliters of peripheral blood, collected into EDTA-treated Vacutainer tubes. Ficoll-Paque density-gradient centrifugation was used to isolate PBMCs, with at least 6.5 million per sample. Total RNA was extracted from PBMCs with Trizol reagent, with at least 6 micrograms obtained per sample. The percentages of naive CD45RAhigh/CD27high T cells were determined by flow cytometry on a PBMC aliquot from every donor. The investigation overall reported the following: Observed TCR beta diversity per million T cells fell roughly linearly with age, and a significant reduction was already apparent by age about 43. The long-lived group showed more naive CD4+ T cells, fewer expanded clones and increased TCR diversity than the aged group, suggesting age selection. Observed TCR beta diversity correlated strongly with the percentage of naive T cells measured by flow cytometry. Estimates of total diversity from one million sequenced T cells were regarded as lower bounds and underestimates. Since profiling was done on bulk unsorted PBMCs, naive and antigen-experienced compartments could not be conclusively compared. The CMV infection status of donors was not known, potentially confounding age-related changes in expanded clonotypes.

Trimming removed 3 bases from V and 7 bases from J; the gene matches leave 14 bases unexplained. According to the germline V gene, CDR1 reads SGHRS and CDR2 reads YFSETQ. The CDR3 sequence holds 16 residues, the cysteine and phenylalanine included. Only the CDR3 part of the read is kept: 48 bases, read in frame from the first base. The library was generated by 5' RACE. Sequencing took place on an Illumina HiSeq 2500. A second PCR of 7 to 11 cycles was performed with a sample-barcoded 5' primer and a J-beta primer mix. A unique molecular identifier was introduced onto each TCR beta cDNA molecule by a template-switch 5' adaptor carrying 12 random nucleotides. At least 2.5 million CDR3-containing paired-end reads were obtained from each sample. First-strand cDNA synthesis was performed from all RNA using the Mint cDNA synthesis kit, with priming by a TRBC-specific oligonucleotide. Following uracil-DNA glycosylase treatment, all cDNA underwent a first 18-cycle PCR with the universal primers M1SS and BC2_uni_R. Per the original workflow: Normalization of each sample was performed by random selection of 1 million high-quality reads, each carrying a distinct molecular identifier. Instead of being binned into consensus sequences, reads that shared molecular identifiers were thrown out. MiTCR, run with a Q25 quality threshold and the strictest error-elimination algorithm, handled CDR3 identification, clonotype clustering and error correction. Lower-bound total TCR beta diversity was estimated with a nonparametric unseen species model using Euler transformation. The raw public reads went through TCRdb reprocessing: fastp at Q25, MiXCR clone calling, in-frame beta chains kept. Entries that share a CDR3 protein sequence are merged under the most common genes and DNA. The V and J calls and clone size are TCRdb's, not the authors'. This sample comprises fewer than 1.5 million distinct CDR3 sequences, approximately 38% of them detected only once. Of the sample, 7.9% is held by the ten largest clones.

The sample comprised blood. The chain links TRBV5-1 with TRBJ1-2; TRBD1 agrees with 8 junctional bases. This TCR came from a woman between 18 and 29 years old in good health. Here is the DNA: TGCGCCAGCAGCTCGGATCCCAGGGGGCGACAGTCTGGCTACACCTTC. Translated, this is CASSSDPRGRQSGYTF.